This entry lists 23 T cell receptor beta chains sequenced from one sample in a study of shared clonotypes between healthy human individuals. The protocol was immunoSEQ multiplex PCR, while the TCRdb copy is restricted to in-frame clones and leaves out a portion. The data hold hundreds of thousands of clones, with about 76% observed a single time. Material: PBMCs. The receptors come from a woman aged 40-49 years in good health. Some clones in this sample may be carry-over from other donors' samples.

The chain links TRBV30 to TRBJ2-7; 7 nucleotides agree with TRBD1. Germline lookup yields CDR1 GTSNPN and CDR2 SVGIG (reference sequence). With V trimmed by 0 bases and J by 4 bases, 9 bases remained unmatched. This CDR3 has 15 residues. The CDR3 bases are TGTGCCTGGAGTGTACGGGACAGAATTAGGTACGAGCAGTACTTC. This encodes CAWSVRDRIRYEQYF.

The CDR3 region is CASSQGLAGDEQYF. CDR3 DNA: TGTGCCAGCAGCCAAGGACTAGCGGGAGACGAGCAGTACTTC. The chain recombines TRBV5-4 with TRBJ2-7, with 13 bases that match TRBD2. The CDR3 extends over 14 amino acids. V was clipped by 4 bases and J by 5 bases; unmatched bases: 3. Looked up from germline, CDR1 is SGHNT and CDR2 is YYREEE (reference sequence). The full variable domain, in which reference TRBV5-4 and TRBJ2-7 provide the parts outside the CDR3, is ETGVTQSPTHLIKTRGQQVTLRCSSQSGHNTVSWYQQALGQGPQFIFQYYREEENGRGNFPPRFSGLQFPNYSSELNVNALELDDSALYLCASSQGLAGDEQYFGPGTRLTVT.

The chain couples TRBV9 to TRBJ2-7; D unresolved. Germline CDR1 is SGDLS and CDR2 is YYNGEE. The CDR3 covers 14 residues. Trimming removed 0 bases at V and 3 bases at J, with 10 bases between. This CDR3 is CASSVAETNYEQYF. The CDR3 DNA reads as TGTGCCAGCAGCGTAGCAGAAACTAACTACGAGCAGTACTTC.

The V and J genes are TRBV10-3 and TRBJ2-1, with D perhaps matching TRBD2 (5 bases). Looked up from germline, CDR1 is ENHRY and CDR2 is SYGVKD. The CDR3 sequence is 15 residues long. The V end was cut by 3 bases, the J end by 5 bases, with 14 bases between. The CDR3 loop reads CAISDRTRRHNEQFF. The CDR3, as DNA: TGTGCCATCAGTGATCGAACTAGGAGGCACAATGAGCAGTTCTTC.

This chain connects TRBV7-8 to TRBJ2-7, with D possibly called TRBD1 or TRBD2 (5 bases each). Germline CDR1 and CDR2: SGHVS and FQNEAQ. The CDR3 runs to 14 residues. The V and J ends lost 4 bases and 5 bases respectively, with 15 bases between them. DNA of the CDR3: TGTGCCAGCAGCTCGGGACCAGGATCGGACGAGCAGTACTTC. It translates to CASSSGPGSDEQYF.

The CDR3 loop reads CATSRDNRPGDGYTF. The CDR3 region has the DNA TGTGCCACCAGCAGAGATAACAGGCCGGGGGATGGCTACACCTTC. This chain connects TRBV15 to TRBJ1-2, with a tentative D call TRBD1 (5 bases). CDR1 and CDR2 (germline): LNHNV, YYDKDF (reference sequence). Deletions cut 0 bases from V and 6 bases from J, with 14 bases between. This CDR3 spans 15 amino acids.

Only a few counts were recorded for this clone. The chain employs TRBV7-9 and TRBJ1-1; D may be TRBD1 (6 bases). The CDR3 loop spans 13 amino acids. V was clipped by 1 base and J by 10 bases, with 13 bases between them. The germline gives CDR1 SEHNR, CDR2 FQNEAQ (reference sequence). Here the CDR3 reads CASSLGLGGTAFF. CDR3 in DNA: TGTGCCAGCAGCTTAGGGTTGGGGGGCACAGCTTTCTTT.

This clone was picked up a small number of times. The J gene is TRBJ2-6, the V gene TRBV30, with D possibly matching TRBD2 (6 bases). CDR3 size: 12 residues. CDR1 and CDR2 from the germline V gene are GTSNPN and SVGIG (reference sequence). V dropped 7 bases and J dropped 3 bases, with 7 bases sitting between them. Written as DNA, the CDR3 is TGTGCCTCCGGGGGTGGGGCCAACGTCCTGACTTTC. Translated: CASGGGANVLTF.

This chain joins TRBV4-3 and TRBJ2-7; 9 positions agree with TRBD2. The CDR3 totals 16 residues. Germline CDR1 and CDR2: LGHNA and YSLEER. Losses at the gene ends were 0 bases for V and 0 bases for J; bases not matched to a gene: 3. The CDR3 region is CASSQDSGSGSYEQYF. In nucleotides, the CDR3 is TGCGCCAGCAGCCAAGATAGCGGGAGCGGCTCCTACGAGCAGTACTTC.

The chain joins TRBV4-3 to TRBJ1-1; a possible D gene is TRBD1 (6 bases). The CDR3 is made up of 15 amino acids. Per the germline V gene, CDR1 is LGHNA and CDR2 is YSLEER. V shed 2 bases and J shed 2 bases, with 12 bases lying between them. This CDR3 reads CASSQHTGSNTEAFF. The CDR3 DNA reads as TGCGCCAGCAGCCAACATACAGGGAGTAACACTGAAGCTTTCTTT.

The chain is built from TRBV29-1 and TRBJ2-3, with D perhaps matching TRBD1 (6 bases). The V gene's germline CDR1 is SQVTM and CDR2 ANQGSEA. This CDR3 is built from 14 residues. V lost 1 base to trimming and J lost 4 bases, with 12 bases between them. The CDR3 reads CSVEGQGSPDTQYF. The CDR3 nucleotides are TGCAGCGTTGAAGGGCAGGGGTCCCCAGATACGCAGTATTTT.

This clone was recorded once. V gene TRBV6-5 combines with J gene TRBJ1-1, with D tentatively TRBD1 (5 bases). The germline V gene encodes CDR1 MNHEY and CDR2 SVGAGI. CDR3 size: 15 residues. The V end lost 4 bases, the J end lost 4 bases, and 16 bases lay between the germline ends. The CDR3 region has the DNA TGTGCCAGCAGTTTATTCAGGGTGCCGGGCACTGAAGCTTTCTTT. It specifies CASSLFRVPGTEAFF.

CDR3 in amino acids: CASSLEYRNTGELFF. The CDR3, as DNA: TGTGCCAGCAGCTTAGAGTACCGGAACACCGGGGAGCTGTTTTTT. The V gene is TRBV7-7, the J gene TRBJ2-2; D call uncertain. CDR1 is SSHAT and CDR2 is FNYEAQ in the germline V gene (reference sequence). The CDR3 sequence is 15 residues long. The V gene lost 1 base and the J gene lost 1 base, with 7 bases spanning the gap.

The chain carries TRBV15 and TRBJ1-4; D gene unclear. Trimming took 3 bases from V and 7 from J, leaving 12 bases between them. The CDR3 is 14 amino acids. Germline assignment: CDR1 LNHNV and CDR2 YYDKDF (reference sequence). As DNA, the CDR3 is TGTGCCACCAGCAGGAAGCCGGGTAGTGAAAAACTGTTTTTT. Protein sequence: CATSRKPGSEKLFF.

J is TRBJ2-3 and V is TRBV5-1; 10 nucleotides agree with TRBD2. The ends lost 0 bases at V and 4 bases at J; junction bases unmatched: 5. The CDR3 contains 16 residues. CDR1 SGHRS and CDR2 YFSETQ come from the germline V gene. The CDR3 here is CASSLVLAGDSDTQYF. CDR3 coding DNA: TGCGCCAGCAGCTTGGTTCTAGCGGGAGACTCAGATACGCAGTATTTT. Filled out from reference TRBV5-1 and TRBJ2-3, the complete variable domain reads KAGVTQTPRYLIKTRGQQVTLSCSPISGHRSVSWYQQTPGQGLQFLFEYFSETQRNKGNFPGRFSGRQFSNSRSEMNVSTLELGDSALYLCASSLVLAGDSDTQYFGPGTRLTVL.

V and J are TRBV30 and TRBJ2-7, with D perhaps being TRBD1 or TRBD2 (5 bases each). V lost 5 bases to trimming and J lost 6 bases, with 11 bases between them. This CDR3 spans 11 amino acids. Germline lookup yields CDR1 GTSNPN and CDR2 SVGIG (reference sequence). The CDR3 here is CAWFSGTEQYF. CDR3 nucleotide sequence: TGTGCCTGGTTCTCAGGGACCGAGCAGTACTTC.

This chain uses TRBV6-1 with TRBJ1-2; D unclear. V gave up 6 bases and J gave up 0 bases, with 8 bases separating them. Germline values: CDR1 MNHNS, CDR2 SASEGT. CDR3 size: 13 residues. The DNA for the CDR3 is TGTGCCAGCAGCCGTGCGGCTAACTATGGCTACACCTTC. Translation gives CASSRAANYGYTF.

This clone was observed once. This may be a read error, as it is one base from a much larger clone. This specimen includes other DNA sequences encoding the same CDR3. J is TRBJ1-3 and V is TRBV29-1, with D possibly TRBD1 on 5 matching bases. Trimming stripped 6 bases from V and 0 bases from J, with 12 bases between. Germline V gene sequence: CDR1 SQVTM, CDR2 ANQGSEA. CDR3 length: 14 amino acids. Here the CDR3 DNA reads TGCAGCGTAGCAGACAGCGCCTCTGGAAACACCATATATTTT. Residues: CSVADSASGNTIYF.

V is TRBV7-2 and J is TRBJ2-3, with a weak D call TRBD1 (6 bases). CDR1 and CDR2 (germline): SGHTA, FQGNSA. The CDR3 has 15 amino acids. Trimming took 5 bases from V and 5 from J, leaving 17 bases between them. CDR3 coding DNA: TGTGCCAGCAGCCCGGTGACAGGCGGTGGAGATACGCAGTATTTT. As protein: CASSPVTGGGDTQYF.

This clone was observed a single time. Distinct nucleotide sequences in the sample also encode this CDR3. The chain carries TRBV7-2 and TRBJ1-5, with D hard to call. The V end was cut by 1 base, the J end by 0 bases, with 10 bases between. The CDR3 is 16 residues long. Germline V lookup: CDR1 SGHTA, CDR2 FQGNSA. The CDR3 loop reads CASSLVGGDSNQPQHF. The DNA for the CDR3 is TGTGCCAGCAGCTTAGTGGGCGGGGATAGCAATCAGCCCCAGCATTTT.

The gene calls are TRBV28 and TRBJ1-2, with D uncertain. Germline CDR1 is MDHEN and CDR2 is SYDVKM. The germline V and J ends were trimmed by 5 bases and 7 bases, with 20 bases remaining between them. This CDR3 has 15 residues. In DNA form, the CDR3 reads TGTGCCAGCAGTCCTCTGGGAACTCTCAGGCGTGGCTACACCTTC. This gives the protein CASSPLGTLRRGYTF.

The chain is built from TRBV7-2 and TRBJ2-1, with D perhaps being TRBD1 or TRBD2 (5 bases each). The CDR3 contains 12 residues. Trimming left V 6 bases short and J 7 bases short, with 10 bases between. In germline, CDR1 is SGHTA, CDR2 FQGNSA. Here the CDR3 reads CASSQGENEQFF. The CDR3 coding sequence is TGTGCCAGCAGTCAAGGGGAGAATGAGCAGTTCTTC.

The rearrangement joins TRBV29-1 to TRBJ2-7, with 8 bases aligning to TRBD2. The CDR3 runs to 12 residues. From germline, CDR1 is SQVTM and CDR2 ANQGSEA. Trimming cost V 6 bases and J 3 bases; bases outside gene matches: 4. This chain's CDR3 is CSVRTSGYEQYF. Written as DNA, the CDR3 is TGCAGCGTCCGAACTAGCGGCTACGAGCAGTACTTC.